This T cell receptor beta chain originates from a study of cytomegalovirus exposure and HLA in healthy donors. A multiplex PCR was run with 60 Vbeta primers and 13 Jbeta primers. Produced via immunoSEQ multiplex PCR; TCRdb's table is partial and in-frame only. Of over 95,000 clones listed, about 75% were seen once; the top ten hold 10% to 15%. Material for sequencing was PBMCs. The receptor was isolated from a woman aged 40 to 50 in good health and CMV-seropositive.

In DNA form, the CDR3 reads TGCGCCAGCAGCTTGAGTTTACTGTCGACCCAGTACTTC. Translated, it gives CASSLSLLSTQYF. This rearrangement joins TRBV5-1 to TRBJ2-5, with unresolved D. The CDR3 runs 13 residues. Germline-derived CDR1 and CDR2 are SGHRS and YFSETQ. Trimming removed 1 base from V and 7 bases from J, with 11 bases in between.